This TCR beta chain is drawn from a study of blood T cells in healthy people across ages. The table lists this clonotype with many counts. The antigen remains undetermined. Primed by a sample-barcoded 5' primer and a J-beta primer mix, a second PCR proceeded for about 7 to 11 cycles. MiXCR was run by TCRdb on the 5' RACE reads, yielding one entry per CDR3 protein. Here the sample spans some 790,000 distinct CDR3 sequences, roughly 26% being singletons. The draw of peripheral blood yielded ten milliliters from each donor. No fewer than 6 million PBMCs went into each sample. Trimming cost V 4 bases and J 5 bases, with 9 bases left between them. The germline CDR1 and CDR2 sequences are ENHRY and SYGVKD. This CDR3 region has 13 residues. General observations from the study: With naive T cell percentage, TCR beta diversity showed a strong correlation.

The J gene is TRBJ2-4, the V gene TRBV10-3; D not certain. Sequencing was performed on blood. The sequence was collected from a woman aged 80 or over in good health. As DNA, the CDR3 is TGTGCCATCAGTGGAGCCGGCCAAAACATTCAGTACTTC. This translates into CAISGAGQNIQYF.